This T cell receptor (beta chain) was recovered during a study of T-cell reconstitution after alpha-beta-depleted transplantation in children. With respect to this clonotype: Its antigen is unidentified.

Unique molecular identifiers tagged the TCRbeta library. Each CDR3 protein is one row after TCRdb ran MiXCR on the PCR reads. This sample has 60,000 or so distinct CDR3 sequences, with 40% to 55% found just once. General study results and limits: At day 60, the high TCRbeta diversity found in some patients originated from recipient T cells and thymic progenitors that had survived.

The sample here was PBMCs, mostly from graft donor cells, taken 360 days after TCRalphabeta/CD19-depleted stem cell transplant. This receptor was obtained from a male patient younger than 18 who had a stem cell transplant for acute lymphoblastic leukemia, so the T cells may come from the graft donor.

The CDR3 loop is CASSQRASDTGELFF. DNA of the CDR3: TGTGCCAGCAGCCAAAGGGCGAGCGACACCGGGGAGCTGTTTTTT. The chain couples TRBV4-2 to TRBJ2-2; no firm D call. Trimming removed 2 bases from V and 3 bases from J, with 10 bases in between. Germline V gives CDR1 LGHNA, CDR2 YNFKEQ. This CDR3 comprises 15 residues.